This TCR beta chain was profiled in a study of vaccination and CD4 T cells after COVID-19. Looking at the study overall: Investigators took post-vaccine samples a median approximately 72 days after dose two, within a range of 14 to 241. Study observations and caveats: Post-vaccination, and not before, a median approximately 85% of reactive clones appeared in convalescent patients. Counts of SARS-CoV-2-reactive clonotypes had a median that went from approximately 21 to 38, a nonsignificant change.

Germline V gene lookup returns CDR1 DFQATT and CDR2 SNEGSKA (reference sequence). The J segment lost 1 base and the V segment lost 1 base, leaving 6 bases of the junction unmatched. This CDR3 is 17 amino acids long. Regarding this clonotype: Its antigen is not known.

The treatment is: roughly ten-day PBMC culture with coronavirus spike peptide pools or control peptides (ViraFEST assay). PBMCs, plated at a few million per well, were grown in the presence of approximately 10 IU/ml IL-2 and roughly 9.5 ug/ml peptide pools. The Oncomine TCR Beta short-read assay generated sequence data from the DNA of cultured CD4+ T cells. TCRdb fed the PCR reads into MiXCR, producing one record per CDR3 protein. The sample shows 6,000 or so distinct CDR3 sequences, about 70% of them seen only once. This chain uses TRBV20-1 with TRBJ2-4; 11 bases are shared with TRBD2. Sequencing input: CD4+ T cells from blood, cultured in vitro. The clonotype was recovered from a human donor who had recovered from COVID-19. The CDR3 here is CSARGLAGWGAKNIQYF. CDR3 nucleotides: TGCAGTGCTAGAGGACTAGCGGGGTGGGGGGCCAAAAACATTCAGTACTTC.